The sequence of this TCR beta chain was determined in a study of blood T cell repertoires in COVID-19 (dated by TCRdb to 2018 to 2021). General notes on the study: Collaborator samples came from the United States, Italy and Spain and covered acute and convalescent phases of COVID-19. The prospective study material was composed of cDNA or gDNA derived from T cells, B-cell-depleted T cells, or PBMCs. Deeply sampled blood TCRbeta repertoires from subjects exposed to, actively infected with, or recovered from COVID-19 were included in the dataset. The repertoires were released in a freely available public database intended as a resource for research on the immune response to SARS-CoV-2. The samples were drawn from the first 160 participants of the ongoing ImmuneRACE study and from 1,200 or so subjects provided by 6 global collaborators. Nearly every sample came with metadata listing a de-identified subject ID, COVID-19 status, age in years and sex. Where available, HLA class I and class II types were taken from metadata supplied by the sample provider and were not determined by assay-based typing. Broader findings and caveats from the paper: How much clinical and demographic metadata was included differed by source and by participant, and the metadata was provided uncurated.

Regarding this clone: It lacks a known antigen. No base quality information exists; no much larger clone differs at one position.

TCRbeta CDR3 regions were amplified from genomic DNA by means of the immunoSEQ Assay, a bias-controlled multiplex PCR. On the authors' methods: The number of nucleated cells in each sample was estimated by amplification of reference gene primers within the assay. Sequence reads were collapsed and filtered to measure the absolute abundance of every unique TCRbeta CDR3 rearrangement. For each sample, productive Simpson clonality was calculated as the square root of Simpson's diversity index over productive rearrangements. The table comes from immuneACCESS by way of TCRdb, which keeps in-frame sequences with V and J called. Part of the clones is missing from these tables; in studies checked, under half for an unresolved V gene and the rest for unknown reasons. D and trimming come from the DNA, and the V and J calls and clone size come from that table. This sample gives some 85,000 clones in total; around 76% of them show up just once. In total, the top ten clones hold around 19% of the sample.

Each collaborating institution followed its own protocols to collect whole blood in K2EDTA tubes. For TCRbeta analysis, collaborator samples were shipped as frozen whole blood, as isolated PBMCs, or as DNA extracted from either sample type. V is reduced by 1 base and J by 0 bases, leaving a spacing of 10 bases between them. CDR1 and CDR2, per the germline V gene (reference sequence), are LNHNV and YYDKDF. From its cysteine to its phenylalanine, the CDR3 spans 16 amino acids. The only DNA kept is the CDR3, 48 bases in frame from the first base. This receptor chain uses TRBV15 and TRBJ1-3, with no confident D gene call. The sequence derives from a woman older than 75 with active or convalescent COVID-19. Sequences were obtained from peripheral blood. Read as DNA, the sequence is TGTGCCACCAGCAGAGCGGGGAAGGTCTCTGGAAACACCATATATTTT. This gives the protein CATSRAGKVSGNTIYF.